These 24 T cell receptor beta chains were all obtained from the same sample, sequenced in a study of PD-L1 blockade in urothelial cancer. The assay was immunoSEQ multiplex PCR, and TCRdb's table has in-frame clones only and misses some. The data hold 95,000 to 100,000 clones, with around 86% observed a single time. Time point reported: pretreatment peripheral blood. The sample was PBMCs, taken around atezolizumab (anti-PD-L1) treatment. The receptor set was obtained from a man aged 60 to 69 with urothelial cancer.

V gene TRBV29-1 combines with J gene TRBJ2-1, with 12 bases matching TRBD1. The germline gives CDR1 SQVTM, CDR2 ANQGSEA. The CDR3 contains 16 residues. Trimming at V came to 7 bases and at J to 4 bases, leaving 11 bases not matched to a gene. CDR3 DNA: TGCAGCGCCGGGGGTGGGGGACAGGGGGCTTACAATGAGCAGTTCTTC. Residues: CSAGGGGQGAYNEQFF.

This clone was recorded a few times. V gene TRBV19 combines with J gene TRBJ1-1, with D maybe TRBD1 (6 bases). The CDR3 is 13 amino acids. Between the trimmed V and J ends, which lost 4 bases and 13 bases, there was a span of 19 bases. Germline lookup yields CDR1 LNHDA and CDR2 SQIVND (reference sequence). Here the CDR3 reads CASSTQQGSLDFF. In DNA form, the CDR3 reads TGTGCCAGTAGTACACAACAGGGATCCCTCGATTTCTTT.

The CDR3 DNA is TGTGCCAGCAGCTTGAACTATGGGACAGCGAACACTGAAGCTTTCTTT. Translation gives CASSLNYGTANTEAFF. This sequence joins TRBV7-9 and TRBJ1-1; 7 bases map to TRBD1. The CDR3 sequence is 16 residues long. Germline CDR1 and CDR2: SEHNR and FQNEAQ (reference sequence). The junction had 8 bases not matched to a gene; V was cut back by 3 bases and J by 1 base. Full variable domain (missing parts from reference TRBV7-9 and TRBJ1-1): DTGVSQNPRHKITKRGQNVTFRCDPISEHNRLYWYRQTLGQGPEFLTYFQNEAQLEKSRLLSDRFSAERPKGSFSTLEIQRTEQGDSAMYLCASSLNYGTANTEAFFGQGTRLTVV.

Of note for this clone: A junction end diverges from the germline sequence, so it may reflect a read error. The gene calls are TRBV7-7 and TRBJ2-3; D possibly corresponds to TRBD1 (6 bases). The length of the CDR3 is 14 residues. Germline CDR1 and CDR2: SSHAT and FNYEAQ (reference sequence). The CDR3 region has the DNA TGTGCTAGCAGCGTTACCGAGGGGGCAGATACGCAGTATTTT. Translation: CASSVTEGADTQYF.

This chain connects TRBV4-2 to TRBJ1-4; 9 bases align to TRBD1. The V gene end was trimmed by 3 bases and the J gene end by 6 bases; junction bases not matched to a gene: 8. The CDR3 covers 16 residues. The germline CDR1 and CDR2 sequences are LGHNA and YNFKEQ. The CDR3 DNA reads as TGTGCCAGCAGCCAGGACACAGGGGGCGCGGATGAAAAACTGTTTTTT. Amino acid sequence: CASSQDTGGADEKLFF.

The V gene is TRBV10-1, the J gene TRBJ2-7; D gene unclear. This CDR3 comprises 14 residues. Germline assignment: CDR1 WNHNN and CDR2 SYGVQD (reference sequence). V gave up 5 bases and J gave up 0 bases, with 11 bases separating them. CDR3 protein: CASSPSPNSYEQYF. The CDR3 coding sequence is TGCGCCAGCAGTCCGTCCCCTAACTCCTACGAGCAGTACTTC.

The rearrangement links TRBV5-1 to TRBJ1-1, with 7 bases matching TRBD1. The CDR3 has 15 amino acids. Germline lookup yields CDR1 SGHRS and CDR2 YFSETQ. V was clipped by 4 bases and J by 4 bases; unmatched bases: 10. CDR3 residues: CASSPRQGGGTEAFF. The CDR3 nucleotides are TGCGCCAGCAGCCCGAGACAGGGTGGGGGCACTGAAGCTTTCTTT.

The chain joins TRBV5-1 to TRBJ2-1, with 9 bases aligning to TRBD2. Germline CDR1 and CDR2: SGHRS and YFSETQ. The CDR3 totals 15 residues. V gave up 2 bases and J gave up 0 bases; unmatched junction bases: 0. DNA for the CDR3: TGCGCCAGCAGCTTTAGCGGGAGCTCCTACAATGAGCAGTTCTTC. This sequence encodes CASSFSGSSYNEQFF.

The chain is built from TRBV2 and TRBJ2-5, with a tentative D call TRBD2 (7 bases). This CDR3 has 14 amino acids. Per the germline V gene, CDR1 is SNHLY and CDR2 is FYNNEI. V shed 7 bases and J shed 7 bases, with 19 bases lying between them. CDR3 in amino acids: CASIERGGRATQYF. CDR3 in DNA: TGTGCCAGCATCGAAAGGGGGGGGCGGGCGACCCAGTACTTC.

The rearrangement uses TRBV28 and TRBJ1-2; 12 positions match TRBD1. The germline gives CDR1 MDHEN, CDR2 SYDVKM. V lost 6 bases and J lost 4; bases outside the gene matches: 6. This CDR3 is built from 15 residues. CDR3 DNA sequence: TGTGCCAGCAGACGCCGGGACAGGGGGCCCTATGGCTACACCTTC. Translated: CASRRRDRGPYGYTF.

The chain recombines TRBV5-4 with TRBJ1-2; weak D call: TRBD1 (5 bases). The CDR3 covers 15 residues. Trimming shortened V by 4 bases and J by 1 base, and 14 bases separated the two germline ends. Germline assignment: CDR1 SGHNT and CDR2 YYREEE (reference sequence). DNA for the CDR3: TGTGCCAGCAGCCACCTAGGGCAGGGTAACTATGGCTACACCTTC. It is translated as CASSHLGQGNYGYTF.

The chain couples TRBV5-1 to TRBJ2-1; tentatively, D is TRBD2 (7 bases). The CDR3 sequence is 16 residues long. Germline assignment: CDR1 SGHRS and CDR2 YFSETQ. Trimming cost V 0 bases and J 4 bases, with 14 bases left between them. This chain's CDR3 is CASSLVVGGGYNEQFF. CDR3 coding DNA: TGCGCCAGCAGCTTGGTTGTGGGAGGGGGTTACAATGAGCAGTTCTTC.

The chain combines TRBV4-2 with TRBJ1-2; 10 positions agree with TRBD1. CDR1 and CDR2 (germline): LGHNA, YNFKEQ. The ends lost 4 bases at V and 4 bases at J; junction bases unmatched: 6. There are 15 residues in the CDR3. The CDR3 DNA follows: TGTGCCAGCAGCCCCGGGACAGGGGAGGGCTATGGCTACACCTTC. The encoded protein is CASSPGTGEGYGYTF.

This clone was found a few times. V is TRBV6-5 and J is TRBJ1-2, with D maybe TRBD1 (6 bases). Germline CDR1 reads MNHEY; CDR2 reads SVGAGI. V lost 6 bases and J lost 3, with 11 bases in between. The CDR3 has 13 amino acids. The DNA of the CDR3 is TGTGCCAGCAGAAGGGAGGGGGACTATGGCTACACCTTC. Its protein is CASRREGDYGYTF.

The chain has TRBV7-9 and TRBJ2-5, with 7 bases aligning to TRBD1. With 5 bases clipped from V and 5 bases from J, the junction kept 11 bases outside the gene matches. Germline V gene lookup returns CDR1 SEHNR and CDR2 FQNEAQ (reference sequence). The length of the CDR3 is 15 residues. The chain's CDR3 is CASSTHRGDGETQYF. CDR3 DNA: TGTGCCAGCAGCACCCACAGGGGAGACGGGGAGACCCAGTACTTC.

This clone has just a few counts. The V call is TRBV28, the J call TRBJ1-1, with 7 bases identical to TRBD1. Germline lookup yields CDR1 MDHEN and CDR2 SYDVKM. V shed 3 bases and J 5 bases; nucleotides not matched to a gene: 9. The CDR3 consists of 15 residues. CDR3 protein: CASSFRDRDKTEAFF. In nucleotides, the CDR3 is TGTGCCAGCAGTTTCCGCGACAGGGATAAGACTGAAGCTTTCTTT.

In its sample, this clone was seen a few times. V and J are TRBV7-9 and TRBJ2-1, with D maybe TRBD2 (6 bases). The CDR3 contains 14 residues. V shed 5 bases and J shed 4 bases, with 12 bases lying between them. Germline loops: CDR1 SEHNR, CDR2 FQNEAQ (reference sequence). CDR3 sequence: CASSPRDFYNEQFF. In DNA form, the CDR3 reads TGTGCCAGCAGCCCCCGGGACTTTTACAATGAGCAGTTCTTC.

The chain is built from TRBV19 and TRBJ1-2, with D perhaps TRBD1 (5 bases). The CDR3 sequence is 13 residues long. Germline CDR1 is LNHDA and CDR2 is SQIVND (reference sequence). Trimming took off 7 bases at V and 0 bases at J, with 9 bases between the two ends. As DNA, the CDR3 is TGTGCCAGTAACCGGGACTCTAACTATGGCTACACCTTC. Translating gives CASNRDSNYGYTF.

This clone was recorded once. The chain employs TRBV7-6 and TRBJ2-7, with TRBD2 matching 10 bases. CDR3 length: 16 amino acids. Germline V gene data show CDR1 as SGHVS and CDR2 as FNYEAQ. The V gene end was trimmed by 1 base and the J gene end by 1 base; junction bases not matched to a gene: 4. This CDR3 reads CASSLELAGPSYEQYF. DNA for the CDR3: TGTGCCAGCAGCTTAGAACTAGCGGGACCGTCCTACGAGCAGTACTTC.

This clone has only a few counts. The chain couples TRBV19 to TRBJ1-2; the D gene is possibly TRBD1 (6 bases). The V and J ends lost 9 bases and 4 bases respectively, with 24 bases between them. From germline, CDR1 is LNHDA and CDR2 SQIVND (reference sequence). The CDR3 length is 16 residues. CDR3: CASCAFRDKGSYGYTF. The CDR3 DNA follows: TGTGCCAGCTGTGCCTTCCGGGACAAAGGCAGCTATGGCTACACCTTC.

This sequence joins TRBV29-1 and TRBJ2-1, with D possibly matching TRBD1 (6 bases). The CDR3 runs 10 residues. Deletions cut 6 bases from V and 10 bases from J, with 10 bases between. Germline V CDR1 and CDR2: SQVTM, ANQGSEA. The CDR3, as DNA: TGCAGCGTCCCCGGGACAGAGCAGTTCTTC. This codes for CSVPGTEQFF.

This chain joins TRBV4-1 and TRBJ1-4; D might be TRBD1 (6 bases). The V gene lost 2 bases and the J gene lost 5 bases, with 12 bases spanning the gap. This CDR3 has 15 amino acids. From germline, CDR1 is MGHRA and CDR2 YSYEKL. CDR3 sequence: CASSQKDSPNEKLFF. The DNA for the CDR3 is TGCGCCAGCAGCCAAAAGGACAGTCCAAATGAAAAACTGTTTTTT.

This clone was seen only a few times. One end of the junction is discordant with germline, which a read error may explain. V is TRBV28 and J is TRBJ1-1; D unclear. CDR1 MDHEN and CDR2 SYDVKM come from the germline V gene. The CDR3 totals 10 residues. CDR3 protein: CASSDTEAFF. The CDR3 DNA sequence: TGTGCCAGCAGTGACACCGAAGCTTTCTTT.

The genes are TRBV5-4 and TRBJ2-7; D is unclear. This CDR3 region has 13 residues. Looked up from germline, CDR1 is SGHNT and CDR2 is YYREEE (reference sequence). Trimming took 4 bases from V and 0 from J, leaving 8 bases between them. This CDR3 reads CASSAFSSYEQYF. The CDR3 coding sequence is TGTGCCAGCAGCGCGTTTAGCTCCTACGAGCAGTACTTC.